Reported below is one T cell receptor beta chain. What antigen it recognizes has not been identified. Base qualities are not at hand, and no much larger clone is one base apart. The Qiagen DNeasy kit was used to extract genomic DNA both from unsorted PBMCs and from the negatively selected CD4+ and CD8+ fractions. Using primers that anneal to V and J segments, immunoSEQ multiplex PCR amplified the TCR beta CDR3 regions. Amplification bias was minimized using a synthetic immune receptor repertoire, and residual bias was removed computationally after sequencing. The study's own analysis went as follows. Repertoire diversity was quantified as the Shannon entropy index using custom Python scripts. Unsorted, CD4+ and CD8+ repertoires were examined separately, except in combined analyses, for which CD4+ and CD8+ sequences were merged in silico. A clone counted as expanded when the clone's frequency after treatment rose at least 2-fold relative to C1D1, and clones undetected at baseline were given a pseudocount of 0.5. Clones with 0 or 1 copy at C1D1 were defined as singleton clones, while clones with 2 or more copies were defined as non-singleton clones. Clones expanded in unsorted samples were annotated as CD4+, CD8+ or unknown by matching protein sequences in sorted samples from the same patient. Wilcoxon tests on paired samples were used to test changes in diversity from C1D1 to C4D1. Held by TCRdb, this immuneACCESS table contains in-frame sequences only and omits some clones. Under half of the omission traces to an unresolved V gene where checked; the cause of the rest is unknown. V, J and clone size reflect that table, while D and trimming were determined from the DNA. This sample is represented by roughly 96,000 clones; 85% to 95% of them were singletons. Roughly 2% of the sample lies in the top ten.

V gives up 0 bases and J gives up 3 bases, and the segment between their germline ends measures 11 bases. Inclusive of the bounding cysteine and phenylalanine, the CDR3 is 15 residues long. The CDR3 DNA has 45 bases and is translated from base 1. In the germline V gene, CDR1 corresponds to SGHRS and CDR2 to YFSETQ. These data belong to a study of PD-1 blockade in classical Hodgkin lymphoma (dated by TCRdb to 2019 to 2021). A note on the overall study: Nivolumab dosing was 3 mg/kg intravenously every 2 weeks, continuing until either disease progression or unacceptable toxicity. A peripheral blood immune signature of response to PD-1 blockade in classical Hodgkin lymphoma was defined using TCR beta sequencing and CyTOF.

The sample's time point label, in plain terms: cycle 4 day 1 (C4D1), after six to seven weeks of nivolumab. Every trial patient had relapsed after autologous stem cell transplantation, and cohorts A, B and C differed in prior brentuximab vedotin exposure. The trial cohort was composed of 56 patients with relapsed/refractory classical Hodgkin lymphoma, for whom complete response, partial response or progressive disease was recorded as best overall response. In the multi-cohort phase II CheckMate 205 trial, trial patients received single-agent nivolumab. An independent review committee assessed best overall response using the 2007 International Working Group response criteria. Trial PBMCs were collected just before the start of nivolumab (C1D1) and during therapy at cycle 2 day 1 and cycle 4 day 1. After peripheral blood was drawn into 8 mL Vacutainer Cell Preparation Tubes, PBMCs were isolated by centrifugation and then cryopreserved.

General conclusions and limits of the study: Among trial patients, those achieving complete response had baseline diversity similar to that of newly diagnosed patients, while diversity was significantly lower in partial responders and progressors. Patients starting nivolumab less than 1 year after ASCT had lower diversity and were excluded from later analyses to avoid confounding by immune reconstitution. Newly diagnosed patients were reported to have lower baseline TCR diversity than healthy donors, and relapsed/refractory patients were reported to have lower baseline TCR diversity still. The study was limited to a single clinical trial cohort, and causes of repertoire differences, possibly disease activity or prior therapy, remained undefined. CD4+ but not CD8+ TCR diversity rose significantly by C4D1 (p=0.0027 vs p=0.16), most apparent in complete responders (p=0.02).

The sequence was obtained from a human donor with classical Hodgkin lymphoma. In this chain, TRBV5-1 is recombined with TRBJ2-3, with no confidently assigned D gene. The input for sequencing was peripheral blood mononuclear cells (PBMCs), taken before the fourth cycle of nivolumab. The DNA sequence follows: TGCGCCAGCAGCTTGGGGCACGGCGGTACAGATACGCAGTATTTT. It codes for CASSLGHGGTDTQYF.